Listed below are T cell receptor beta chains from one sample, sequenced in a study of glioma-infiltrating T cells after dendritic cell vaccination. Measured with immunoSEQ multiplex PCR; TCRdb has only the in-frame clones, and not every one. The data contain roughly 100,000 clones, roughly 84% of them singletons. Source: blood, taken before dendritic cell vaccination. The receptors were gathered from a human donor with glioblastoma. The CDR3 runs from the conserved cysteine through the conserved F or W. A D gene is named only where the DNA matches it firmly. For some rows the clone size is stated as once, few or many, or as a class when expanded; others skip it.

>TRBJ1-2|NA|few|TRBV9
CASSSTVINGYTF
TGTGCCAGCAGCTCCACAGTGATCAATGGCTACACCTTC
>TRBJ1-6|NA|NA|TRBV10-3
CAISEWAGNSPLHF
TGTGCCATCAGTGAGTGGGCAGGGAATTCACCCCTCCACTTT
>TRBJ1-5|TRBD1|NA|TRBV19
CASSVRTGIPNQPQHF
TGTGCCAGTAGCGTCAGGACAGGGATCCCGAATCAGCCCCAGCATTTT
>TRBJ2-7|TRBD2|NA|TRBV27
CASKRLAVNEQYF
TGTGCCAGCAAACGACTAGCGGTTAACGAGCAGTACTTC
>TRBJ2-5|NA|NA|TRBV10-3
CAISPGIRETQYF
TGTGCCATCAGTCCCGGGATCCGGGAGACCCAGTACTTC
>TRBJ2-2|TRBD2|NA|TRBV5-1
CASSFLAGGNTGELFF
TGCGCCAGCAGCTTTCTAGCGGGGGGGAACACCGGGGAGCTGTTTTTT
>TRBJ1-5|TRBD1|NA|TRBV4-1
CASSQAADRVAQPQHF
TGCGCCAGCAGCCAAGCTGCGGACAGGGTAGCTCAGCCCCAGCATTTT
>TRBJ2-7|NA|NA|TRBV15
CATSPGFYEQYF
TGTGCCACCAGCCCGGGGTTCTACGAGCAGTACTTC
>TRBJ1-2|NA|NA|TRBV4-2
CASSQAPGYGYTF
TGTGCCAGCAGCCAGGCACCGGGCTATGGCTACACCTTC
>TRBJ1-4|NA|NA|TRBV20-1
CSASIGEKLFF
TGCAGTGCTTCAATCGGTGAAAAACTGTTTTTT
>TRBJ2-7|TRBD2|NA|TRBV5-1
CASSRGLAGSYEQYF
TGCGCCAGCAGCCGGGGACTAGCGGGGTCCTACGAGCAGTACTTC
>TRBJ1-5|NA|NA|TRBV27
CASSLGGEGQPQHF
TGTGCCAGCAGTTTAGGGGGCGAAGGACAGCCCCAGCATTTT
>TRBJ2-7|TRBD1|NA|TRBV4-3
CASSLFGQGSFYEQYF
TGCGCCAGCAGCCTTTTCGGACAGGGTTCCTTCTACGAGCAGTACTTC
>TRBJ2-7|TRBD2|NA|TRBV27
CASTRVASGSYEQYF
TGTGCCAGCACAAGGGTGGCTAGCGGGTCCTACGAGCAGTACTTC
>TRBJ1-4|NA|NA|TRBV15
CATSRESESNEKLFF
TGTGCCACCAGCAGAGAGTCCGAGTCTAATGAAAAACTGTTTTTT
>TRBJ2-5|TRBD1|NA|TRBV5-1
CASSTRTGSGETQYF
TGCGCCAGCAGCACTAGGACAGGCTCCGGGGAGACCCAGTACTTC
>TRBJ2-5|TRBD1|NA|TRBV13
CASSPWTGLRPETQYF
TGTGCCAGCAGCCCCTGGACAGGCCTGAGGCCAGAGACCCAGTACTTC
>TRBJ1-2|NA|NA|TRBV25-1
CASSREGDPVYGYTF
TGTGCCAGCAGCCGGGAGGGAGATCCCGTCTATGGCTACACCTTC
>TRBJ2-2|NA|NA|TRBV10-1
CASGGQRNTGELFF
TGCGCCAGCGGAGGACAGCGTAACACCGGGGAGCTGTTTTTT
>TRBJ2-4|NA|NA|TRBV1
CTSSHDTSIRLAKNIQYF
TGCACCAGCAGCCATGACACCTCAATAAGGTTAGCCAAAAACATTCAGTACTTC
>TRBJ1-1|NA|NA|TRBV27
CARVNLGLGAFF
TGTGCCCGCGTGAACCTGGGACTCGGAGCTTTCTTT
>TRBJ1-1|TRBD1|NA|TRBV12-5
CASGLDRGRTEAFF
TGTGCTAGTGGTTTGGACAGGGGTAGAACTGAAGCTTTCTTT
>TRBJ2-7|NA|NA|TRBV14
CASSQGGPAYSYEQYF
TGTGCCAGCAGCCAAGGAGGTCCGGCCTACTCCTACGAGCAGTACTTC
>TRBJ1-1|TRBD1|NA|TRBV10-3
CAIRTGTGGTEAFF
TGTGCCATCCGAACCGGGACAGGGGGAACTGAAGCTTTCTTT
>TRBJ2-7|TRBD2|NA|TRBV4-1
CASSQVAGGLGREQYF
TGCGCCAGCAGCCAAGTTGCGGGAGGCCTGGGGCGCGAGCAGTACTTC
>TRBJ2-7|NA|NA|TRBV2
CASSDPGQPAYEQYF
TGTGCCAGCAGTGATCCGGGACAACCTGCCTACGAGCAGTACTTC
>TRBJ1-1|NA|NA|TRBV6-5
CASSYAGGNTEAFF
TGTGCCAGCAGTTACGCGGGGGGGAACACTGAAGCTTTCTTT
>TRBJ2-1|TRBD2|few|TRBV12-5
CASGLPLGTRNEQFF
TGTGCTAGTGGTTTGCCCCTAGGGACTAGGAATGAGCAGTTCTTC
>TRBJ1-1|NA|few|TRBV5-1
CASSLEPRPNTEAFF
TGCGCCAGCAGCTTGGAACCCAGGCCGAACACTGAAGCTTTCTTT
>TRBJ1-1|TRBD1|NA|TRBV9
CASSGTGLGTEAFF
TGTGCCAGCAGCGGGACAGGGCTCGGCACTGAAGCTTTCTTT
>TRBJ2-7|NA|NA|TRBV21-1
CASSPGRDSYEQYF
TGTGCCAGCAGCCCGGGACGGGACTCGTACGAGCAGTACTTC
>TRBJ1-1|NA|NA|TRBV5-6
CASIHGEDTEAFF
TGTGCCAGCATCCACGGGGAAGACACTGAAGCTTTCTTT
>TRBJ1-3|TRBD1|NA|TRBV5-1
CASSLRQGSGNTIYF
TGCGCCAGCAGCTTAAGACAGGGCTCTGGAAACACCATATATTTT
>TRBJ1-2|TRBD1|NA|TRBV19
CASSRSTGYVYGYTF
TGTGCCAGTAGTAGATCGACAGGGTACGTCTATGGCTACACCTTC
>TRBJ2-7|TRBD1|NA|TRBV4-1
CASSQSGTATRQYF
TGCGCCAGCAGCCAATCTGGGACAGCGACGAGACAGTACTTC
>TRBJ2-5|TRBD2|NA|TRBV5-1
CASSRGAGGQETQYF
TGCGCCAGCAGCAGGGGAGCGGGGGGCCAAGAGACCCAGTACTTC
>TRBJ1-1|TRBD1|few|TRBV7-8
CASSNRGGTEAFF
TGTGCCAGCAGTAACAGGGGGGGGACTGAAGCTTTCTTT
>TRBJ2-5|TRBD2|once|TRBV5-6
CASSLGGLAETQYF
TGTGCCAGCAGCTTGGGGGGACTAGCAGAGACCCAGTACTTC
>TRBJ1-2|NA|NA|TRBV19
CASSIGPGEGGYTF
TGTGCCAGTAGTATAGGTCCAGGGGAAGGTGGCTACACCTTC
>TRBJ2-1|NA|NA|TRBV6-5
CASSYLQEQFF
TGTGCCAGCAGTTACTTGCAGGAGCAGTTCTTC
>TRBJ2-5|TRBD1|NA|TRBV29-1
CSADRGGTQYF
TGCAGCGCAGACAGGGGGGGGACCCAGTACTTC
>TRBJ1-2|TRBD1|few|TRBV6-1
CACTSETGRYGYTF
TGTGCGTGCACATCCGAGACAGGGCGCTATGGCTACACCTTC
>TRBJ2-1|NA|NA|TRBV5-1
CASSPAEGINEQFF
TGCGCCAGCAGCCCAGCAGAGGGTATCAATGAGCAGTTCTTC
>TRBJ1-2|NA|NA|TRBV7-9
CASSLRSLYGYTF
TGTGCCAGCAGCTTACGTTCCCTCTATGGCTACACCTTC
>TRBJ1-1|NA|NA|TRBV6-6
CASSYSVLYGDTEAFF
TGTGCCAGCAGTTACTCGGTCTTATACGGGGACACTGAAGCTTTCTTT
>TRBJ2-7|TRBD1|NA|TRBV9
CASSVAAGGPYEQYF
TGTGCCAGCAGCGTAGCGGCAGGGGGCCCCTACGAGCAGTACTTC
>TRBJ2-2|TRBD1|NA|TRBV9
CASSVASGGTGELFF
TGTGCCAGCAGCGTAGCTTCAGGGGGCACCGGGGAGCTGTTTTTT
>TRBJ2-7|TRBD2|NA|TRBV6-5
CASSPQAGTYEQYF
TGTGCCAGCAGTCCTCAAGCGGGGACCTACGAGCAGTACTTC
>TRBJ2-5|NA|NA|TRBV10-2
CASSEDLRETQYF
TGCGCCAGCAGTGAGGATTTACGGGAGACCCAGTACTTC
>TRBJ1-2|NA|NA|TRBV5-1
CASSLGGRERYGYTF
TGCGCCAGCAGCTTGGGAGGCAGGGAAAGATATGGCTACACCTTC
>TRBJ2-2|TRBD1|NA|TRBV4-3
CASSQEGQEDNTGELFF
TGCGCCAGCAGCCAAGAAGGACAGGAGGATAACACCGGGGAGCTGTTTTTT